The 21 T cell receptor beta chains below all came from one sample that was sequenced in a study of blood T cell repertoires in COVID-19 (dated by TCRdb to the early 2020s). Receptor amplification or capture employed the immunoSEQ multiplex PCR assay. Not all clones reach the TCRdb copy of this immuneACCESS table, which keeps in-frame sequences only. Checked studies attribute under half of the gap to unresolved V genes and leave the rest unexplained. The sample yields 150,000 to 200,000 clones; roughly 82% were counted once. About 9.7% of the sample goes to the ten largest clones. Specimen: PBMCs or T cells enriched from blood (not recorded which). All receptors come from a woman in her twenties or thirties who had recovered from COVID-19.

The chain links TRBV10-2 to TRBJ2-7; D unresolved. The CDR3 consists of 13 residues. The V gene lost 0 bases and the J gene lost 4 bases, with 7 bases spanning the gap. The germline CDR1 and CDR2 sequences are WSHSY and SAAADI. CDR3 in DNA: TGCGCCAGCAGTGAGTCGCTGACTTACGAGCAGTACTTC. Its protein product is CASSESLTYEQYF.

The chain carries TRBV6-5 and TRBJ2-3; weak D call: TRBD2 (7 bases). The CDR3 length is 15 residues. Germline CDR1 and CDR2: MNHEY and SVGAGI. The V gene lost 10 bases and the J gene lost 0 bases, with 17 bases spanning the gap. CDR3 region: CATMGGGRSTDTQYF. The CDR3 bases are TGTGCCACCATGGGGGGGGGCAGGAGCACAGATACGCAGTATTTT.

The chain joins TRBV7-2 to TRBJ2-5, with 10 bases that match TRBD1. Germline trimming cut 5 bases from V and 5 bases from J; bases unmatched to any gene: 8. Germline-derived CDR1 and CDR2 are SGHTA and FQGNSA. CDR3 length: 15 amino acids. The CDR3 loop is CASSATGQGSETQYF. CDR3 DNA: TGTGCCAGCAGCGCGACGGGACAGGGGTCTGAGACCCAGTACTTC. Combining the CDR3 with reference TRBV7-2 and TRBJ2-5 gives the whole variable domain GAGVSQSPSNKVTEKGKDVELRCDPISGHTALYWYRQSLGQGLEFLIYFQGNSAPDKSGLPSDRFSAERTGGSVSTLTIQRTQQEDSAVYLCASSATGQGSETQYFGPGTRLLVL.

This clone is a singleton in its sample. This chain joins TRBV3-1 (or the pseudogene TRBV3-2) and TRBJ2-3, with 10 nucleotides matching TRBD2. The ends lost 0 bases at V and 5 bases at J; junction bases unmatched: 11. Germline V gene sequence: CDR1 LGHDT, CDR2 YNNKEL (reference sequence). CDR3 length: 18 amino acids. The CDR3 DNA follows: TGTGCCAGCAGCCAAGATTTAGAGCGGGAGGGCCGATTAGATACGCAGTATTTT. Its protein product is CASSQDLEREGRLDTQYF.

V and J are TRBV28 and TRBJ2-1, with 11 bases matching TRBD2. The germline gives CDR1 MDHEN, CDR2 SYDVKM. The CDR3 is 15 amino acids. J gave up 8 bases and V 1 base, and 4 bases lay outside the gene matches. The CDR3 spells CASSLYTSGSDEQFF. The DNA of the CDR3 is TGTGCCAGCAGTTTATATACTAGCGGGAGTGATGAGCAGTTCTTC. Full variable domain (missing parts from reference TRBV28 and TRBJ2-1): DVKVTQSSRYLVKRTGEKVFLECVQDMDHENMFWYRQDPGLGLRLIYFSYDVKMKEKGDIPEGYSVSREKKERFSLILESASTNQTSMYLCASSLYTSGSDEQFFGPGTRLTVL.

The V call is TRBV20-1, the J call TRBJ1-2; a possible D gene is TRBD1 (6 bases). This CDR3 contains 11 residues. Per the germline V gene, CDR1 is DFQATT and CDR2 is SNEGSKA (reference sequence). Trimming removed 6 bases at V and 8 bases at J, with 13 bases between. CDR3 nucleotide sequence: TGCAGTGCGTGGGGGGGCAACGGCTACACCTTC. Translating it yields CSAWGGNGYTF.

This clone was seen just once. The rearrangement joins TRBV29-1 to TRBJ1-2, with 7 bases aligning to TRBD1. This CDR3 has 12 residues. CDR1 SQVTM and CDR2 ANQGSEA come from the germline V gene. Losses at the gene ends were 6 bases for V and 4 bases for J; bases not matched to a gene: 5. In DNA form, the CDR3 reads TGCAGCGTCTCCGGGACAGTCTATGGCTACACCTTC. It specifies CSVSGTVYGYTF.

The CDR3, as DNA: TGTGCCAGCAGCGTAAACAGGGGGTATGGCTACACCTTC. Translated, it gives CASSVNRGYGYTF. The chain recombines TRBV9 with TRBJ1-2, with 8 positions matching TRBD1. The CDR3 extends over 13 amino acids. Per germline, CDR1 SGDLS and CDR2 YYNGEE. J lost 5 bases, V lost 1 base, and 1 base had no gene match.

The V call is TRBV4-1, the J call TRBJ2-2, with D maybe TRBD2 (5 bases). CDR3 size: 12 residues. The ends were cut back, 6 bases at V and 6 bases at J, with 8 bases in the middle. The germline V gene has CDR1 MGHRA and CDR2 YSYEKL. This CDR3 reads CASSKEAGELFF. CDR3 nucleotide sequence: TGCGCCAGCAGTAAGGAGGCCGGGGAGCTGTTTTTT.

This clone has just one count. This sequence joins TRBV10-1 and TRBJ1-1, with a tentative D call TRBD1 (6 bases). The CDR3 runs to 16 residues. Deletions cut 4 bases from V and 10 bases from J, with 25 bases between. Germline CDR1 is WNHNN and CDR2 is SYGVQD (reference sequence). CDR3 residues: CASSVQGKKSPGGAFF. The CDR3, as DNA: TGCGCCAGCAGTGTGCAGGGGAAAAAGTCCCCTGGCGGAGCTTTCTTT.

This sequence joins TRBV27 and TRBJ2-7; the match to TRBD2 covers 8 bases. The CDR3 covers 15 residues. V lost 7 bases and J lost 4; bases outside the gene matches: 12. In germline, CDR1 is MNHEY, CDR2 SMNVEV (reference sequence). CDR3 sequence reads: CASMTVGAGAYEQYF. The CDR3 bases are TGTGCCAGCATGACTGTCGGAGCGGGAGCTTACGAGCAGTACTTC.

This clone has a single count. V usage is TRBV18 and J usage is TRBJ2-3, with D possibly matching TRBD2 (5 bases). CDR3 length: 17 residues. Germline loops: CDR1 KGHSH, CDR2 LQKENI. Deletions cut 1 base from V and 0 bases from J, with 14 bases between. In DNA, the CDR3 is TGTGCCAGCTCACCACTTGTCACGGGAACCAGCACAGATACGCAGTATTTT. Residues: CASSPLVTGTSTDTQYF.

This chain connects TRBV11-2 to TRBJ2-3; D is perhaps TRBD2 (5 bases). This CDR3 is 13 amino acids long. The V and J ends lost 5 bases and 3 bases respectively, with 9 bases between them. Germline CDR1 reads SGHAT; CDR2 reads FQNNGV. CDR3 region: CASSTSGTDTQYF. CDR3 nucleotide sequence: TGTGCCAGCAGCACGAGCGGTACAGATACGCAGTATTTT. Full variable domain (missing parts from reference TRBV11-2 and TRBJ2-3): EAGVAQSPRYKIIEKRQSVAFWCNPISGHATLYWYQQILGQGPKLLIQFQNNGVVDDSQLPKDRFSAERLKGVDSTLKIQPAKLEDSAVYLCASSTSGTDTQYFGPGTRLTVL.

The V gene is TRBV9, the J gene TRBJ2-1; D is unclear. V lost 0 bases and J lost 8, with 12 bases in between. The CDR3 sequence is 14 residues long. Germline loops: CDR1 SGDLS, CDR2 YYNGEE. Here the CDR3 reads CASSVDGSLDEQFF. The CDR3 DNA sequence: TGTGCCAGCAGCGTAGACGGTAGCTTGGATGAGCAGTTCTTC.

The chain recombines TRBV11-2 with TRBJ2-1; TRBD2 agrees at 9 bases. The germline V gene has CDR1 SGHAT and CDR2 FQNNGV. The V and J ends lost 1 base and 8 bases, in that order; junction bases with no gene match: 6. The CDR3 contains 15 residues. CDR3 bases: TGTGCCAGCAGCTTAGCTCTGCGGGAGGGCGATGAGCAGTTCTTC. This encodes CASSLALREGDEQFF. The full variable domain, rest sourced from reference TRBV11-2 and TRBJ2-1, is EAGVAQSPRYKIIEKRQSVAFWCNPISGHATLYWYQQILGQGPKLLIQFQNNGVVDDSQLPKDRFSAERLKGVDSTLKIQPAKLEDSAVYLCASSLALREGDEQFFGPGTRLTVL.

This chain links TRBV5-8 with TRBJ2-3; D unclear. The V end was cut by 0 bases, the J end by 2 bases, with 13 bases between. This CDR3 spans 16 amino acids. Per germline, CDR1 SGHTS and CDR2 YDEGEE. The CDR3 sequence: CASSLVVNSATDTQYF. In DNA, the CDR3 is TGTGCCAGCAGCTTGGTAGTAAATAGTGCCACAGATACGCAGTATTTT. The full variable domain, its missing parts supplied by reference TRBV5-8 and TRBJ2-3, is EAGVTQSPTHLIKTRGQQATLRCSPISGHTSVYWYQQALGLGLQFLLWYDEGEERNRGNFPPRFSGRQFPNYSSELNVNALELEDSALYLCASSLVVNSATDTQYFGPGTRLTVL.

The chain carries TRBV28 and TRBJ2-2; 8 bases align to TRBD2. From germline, CDR1 is MDHEN and CDR2 SYDVKM. The CDR3 runs to 15 residues. Trimming cost V 3 bases and J 4 bases; bases outside gene matches: 4. This CDR3 is CASSFPREGTGELFF. The DNA for the CDR3 is TGTGCCAGCAGTTTTCCCCGGGAGGGCACCGGGGAGCTGTTTTTT. Drawing the rest from reference TRBV28 and TRBJ2-2, the complete variable domain is DVKVTQSSRYLVKRTGEKVFLECVQDMDHENMFWYRQDPGLGLRLIYFSYDVKMKEKGDIPEGYSVSREKKERFSLILESASTNQTSMYLCASSFPREGTGELFFGEGSRLTVL.

V gene TRBV5-1 combines with J gene TRBJ1-5, with D hard to call. Germline CDR1 reads SGHRS; CDR2 reads YFSETQ. V lost 6 bases and J lost 0, with 7 bases in between. There are 13 residues in the CDR3. The CDR3 DNA reads as TGCGCCAGCAAGCTCGGTAGCAATCAGCCCCAGCATTTT. Residues: CASKLGSNQPQHF.

This clone turned up a few times. V usage is TRBV30 and J usage is TRBJ1-1; a weak D match, TRBD1 (5 bases). CDR1 is GTSNPN and CDR2 is SVGIG in the germline V gene (reference sequence). V was clipped by 2 bases and J by 1 base, with 17 bases between them. The length of the CDR3 is 16 residues. The CDR3: CAWSPPQGKRNTEAFF. CDR3 coding DNA: TGTGCCTGGAGTCCGCCGCAGGGTAAAAGGAACACTGAAGCTTTCTTT.

This sequence joins TRBV10-2 and TRBJ2-7; no clear D gene. Germline CDR1 reads WSHSY; CDR2 reads SAAADI. The CDR3 runs 12 residues. The V end was cut by 7 bases, the J end by 0 bases, with 7 bases between. CDR3 sequence (DNA): TGCGCCAGCACCGAGAGCTCCTACGAGCAGTACTTC. Translating gives CASTESSYEQYF.

This clone has a single count. The chain joins TRBV10-1 to TRBJ2-7; 13 positions match TRBD2. The J segment lost 7 bases and the V segment lost 6 bases, leaving 6 bases of the junction unmatched. The length of the CDR3 is 14 residues. CDR1 and CDR2 from the germline V gene are WNHNN and SYGVQD (reference sequence). For the CDR3, the DNA is TGCGCCAGCAGGAAGACTAGCGGGAGGTGTGAGCAGTACTTC. It translates to CASRKTSGRCEQYF.